The clone carrying this T cell receptor (beta chain) was counted only a few times. Germline V CDR1 and CDR2: SGHRS, YFSETQ. The V end lost 0 bases, the J end lost 0 bases, and 9 bases lay between the germline ends. The CDR3 is 15 residues long. The data are from a study of early T cells in non-severe SARS-CoV-2 infection. Individually, cDNA molecules had unique molecular identifiers attached to them. TCRdb re-analysed the 5' RACE reads in MiXCR, keeping a single row per CDR3 protein. The sample yields roughly 81,000 distinct CDR3 sequences, around 5.6% seen once. The chain is built from TRBV5-1 and TRBJ1-1; D is perhaps TRBD1 (5 bases). Sequencing was carried out using whole blood. The TCR originated in an adult who was a healthcare worker with PCR-confirmed SARS-CoV-2 infection or an uninfected control (not recorded which). The CDR3 DNA reads TGCGCCAGCAGCTTGGAGGGACGGTTGAACACTGAAGCTTTCTTT. The encoded protein is CASSLEGRLNTEAFF.